A single sample is the source of the 2 T cell receptor beta chains below, sequenced in a study of blood T cell repertoires in COVID-19. This table comes from immunoSEQ multiplex PCR, and its TCRdb copy is limited to in-frame clones, with some not included. The profile shows about 89,000 clones, more than 60% of them singletons. Sequenced material: peripheral blood. The receptors come from a human donor in a cohort sampled during active COVID-19.

V usage is TRBV4-1 and J usage is TRBJ2-5; D gene uncertain. The CDR3 is made up of 14 amino acids. Germline lookup yields CDR1 MGHRA and CDR2 YSYEKL. Trimming took off 1 base at V and 8 bases at J, with 14 bases between the two ends. The CDR3 sequence: CASSQVGVKHTQYF. The CDR3, as DNA: TGCGCCAGCAGCCAAGTTGGAGTAAAACACACCCAGTACTTC.

The J gene is TRBJ1-2, the V gene TRBV5-1; TRBD1 might be the D (5 bases). Deletions cut 0 bases from V and 6 bases from J, with 12 bases between. There are 14 residues in the CDR3. CDR1 is SGHRS and CDR2 is YFSETQ in the germline V gene. CDR3: CASSLGGQGDGYTF. In DNA form, the CDR3 reads TGCGCCAGCAGCTTGGGTGGCCAGGGCGATGGCTACACCTTC.